The 18 T cell receptor beta chains reported below all come from one sample, sequenced in a study of CD8+ T cells in alopecia areata listed by TCRdb under 2018. The sample's time point label, in plain terms: around 28 days on oral tofacitinib. The treatment or condition tag for this specimen amounts to: oral pan-JAK inhibitor, 5-10 mg twice daily. Preparation of the library involved the immunoSEQ multiplex PCR assay. RNA was extracted from all samples and reverse transcribed into cDNA as template for TCR sequencing. What TCRdb holds here is the immuneACCESS table cut down to in-frame rearrangements. Part of the clones is not present; checked against another copy, under half of the missing clones reflect an unresolved V gene, and the others are unexplained. This sample has 95,000 to 150,000 clones in its table, and 50% to 55% of those were observed once. Around 0.44% of the sample is held by the ten biggest clonotypes.

The sample in question was CD4+ T cells sorted from blood, obtained at week 4, from a patient treated with tofacitinib. Receptors were obtained from a human donor with alopecia areata.

V is TRBV30 and J is TRBJ2-1, with 14 bases identical to TRBD2. J lost 1 base, V lost 2 bases, and 13 bases had no gene match. CDR3 length: 20 residues. Germline V gene data show CDR1 as GTSNPN and CDR2 as SVGIG (reference sequence). The CDR3 DNA is TGTGCCTGGAGTCGGGGGACCGGGACTAGCGGGAGACTTTCCTACAATGAGCAGTTCTTC. Protein sequence: CAWSRGTGTSGRLSYNEQFF.

The chain joins TRBV14 to TRBJ2-7; TRBD2 is a possible D gene (5 bases). Germline CDR1 SGHDN, CDR2 FVKESK. CDR3 length: 15 amino acids. Trimming pared 4 bases from V and 1 base from J, leaving 14 bases between. The CDR3 nucleotides are TGTGCCAGCAGCCGACCAGCGGAAGGTTCCTACGAGCAGTACTTC. Its protein product is CASSRPAEGSYEQYF.

The gene calls are TRBV29-1 and TRBJ2-7, with D maybe TRBD1 (5 bases). V shed 4 bases and J shed 3 bases, with 10 bases lying between them. The CDR3 loop spans 12 amino acids. Germline assignment: CDR1 SQVTM and CDR2 ANQGSEA. Written as DNA, the CDR3 is TGCAGCGTTGCGCGCCAGGGCTACGAGCAGTACTTC. Translating gives CSVARQGYEQYF.

This clone was picked up a small number of times. This specimen includes other DNA sequences encoding the same CDR3. The rearrangement uses TRBV7-9 and TRBJ1-4; possibly TRBD1 for D (6 bases). The CDR3 sequence is 14 residues long. Germline V gene data show CDR1 as SEHNR and CDR2 as FQNEAQ (reference sequence). Trimming pared 1 base from V and 8 bases from J, leaving 11 bases between. The chain's CDR3 is CASSLGTAGEKLFF. The CDR3 DNA follows: TGTGCCAGCAGCTTAGGGACAGCGGGGGAAAAACTGTTTTTT.

This clone has only a few counts. The rearrangement links TRBV9 to TRBJ2-1; TRBD2 might be the D (6 bases). Between the trimmed V and J ends, which lost 0 bases and 8 bases, there was a span of 15 bases. Germline loops: CDR1 SGDLS, CDR2 YYNGEE. This CDR3 spans 15 amino acids. This CDR3 is CASSVVAGRGDEQFF. The CDR3 DNA is TGTGCCAGCAGCGTAGTGGCGGGGCGCGGGGATGAGCAGTTCTTC.

This chain uses TRBV25-1 with TRBJ2-2, with a tentative D call TRBD2 (5 bases). CDR1 is MGHDK and CDR2 is SYGVNS in the germline V gene. The CDR3 is made up of 14 amino acids. Trimming took off 3 bases at V and 7 bases at J, with 12 bases between the two ends. The CDR3 nucleotides read TGTGCCAGCAGTGACCCTTTTGAGGGCGGGGAGCTGTTTTTT. This codes for CASSDPFEGGELFF.

The chain employs TRBV2 and TRBJ2-7; no clear D gene. Germline V CDR1 and CDR2: SNHLY, FYNNEI. Trimming shortened V by 6 bases and J by 0 bases, and 12 bases separated the two germline ends. There are 14 residues in the CDR3. In nucleotides, the CDR3 is TGTGCCAGCAGAACGGGTCGTCTCTCCTACGAGCAGTACTTC. It translates to CASRTGRLSYEQYF. Complete variable domain (other parts from reference TRBV2 and TRBJ2-7): EPEVTQTPSHQVTQMGQEVILRCVPISNHLYFYWYRQILGQKVEFLVSFYNNEISEKSEIFDDQFSVERPDGSNFTLKIRSTKLEDSAMYFCASRTGRLSYEQYFGPGTRLTVT.

This clone was found a few times. The chain has TRBV5-1 and TRBJ2-1, with 9 bases identical to TRBD1. The CDR3 covers 14 residues. J gave up 6 bases and V 9 bases, and 10 bases lay outside the gene matches. Germline-derived CDR1 and CDR2 are SGHRS and YFSETQ. The CDR3 is CATRWTGDSNEQFF. The CDR3 nucleotides are TGCGCCACCAGATGGACAGGGGATTCCAATGAGCAGTTCTTC.

CDR3 sequence: CAWSVPPSGGTDTQYF. CDR3 DNA: TGTGCCTGGAGTGTACCCCCTAGCGGGGGCACAGATACGCAGTATTTT. The V gene is TRBV30, the J gene TRBJ2-3, with 9 bases aligning to TRBD2. The V gene end was trimmed by 0 bases and the J gene end by 1 base; junction bases not matched to a gene: 5. Germline CDR1 reads GTSNPN; CDR2 reads SVGIG (reference sequence). The CDR3 consists of 16 residues.

The genes are TRBV29-1 and TRBJ1-2; D possibly corresponds to TRBD1 (5 bases). V shed 5 bases and J shed 3 bases, with 10 bases lying between them. This CDR3 contains 12 residues. Germline V gene data show CDR1 as SQVTM and CDR2 as ANQGSEA. CDR3 in amino acids: CSVSREDYGYTF. Here the CDR3 DNA reads TGCAGCGTTTCCAGGGAGGACTATGGCTACACCTTC.

The chain recombines TRBV6-5 with TRBJ2-7; 9 bases map to TRBD1. V lost 6 bases and J lost 7; bases outside the gene matches: 7. This CDR3 has 13 amino acids. CDR1 and CDR2 from the germline V gene are MNHEY and SVGAGI. CDR3 region: CASSPDRGREQYF. CDR3 nucleotides: TGTGCCAGCAGCCCGGACAGGGGTCGGGAGCAGTACTTC.

This clone has only a few counts. The chain joins TRBV7-9 to TRBJ1-4; D is possibly TRBD1 (5 bases). CDR1 is SEHNR and CDR2 is FQNEAQ in the germline V gene (reference sequence). V lost 5 bases and J 7 bases, leaving 8 bases between the germline ends. The CDR3 has 12 residues. CDR3 DNA sequence: TGTGCCAGCAGCCAGGGAGTTGAAAAACTGTTTTTT. It codes for CASSQGVEKLFF.

The chain joins TRBV7-9 to TRBJ2-7, with D unclear. V was trimmed by 4 bases and J by 6 bases, leaving 10 bases between them. The CDR3 sequence is 12 residues long. Per germline, CDR1 SEHNR and CDR2 FQNEAQ (reference sequence). The DNA of the CDR3 is TGTGCCAGCAGCTCCCCCTTTGGCGAGCAGTACTTC. Translation: CASSSPFGEQYF.

The genes are TRBV5-1 and TRBJ1-2, with 8 positions matching TRBD1. CDR3 size: 15 residues. Germline V gene lookup returns CDR1 SGHRS and CDR2 YFSETQ. J gave up 8 bases and V 3 bases, and 12 bases lay outside the gene matches. Here the CDR3 reads CASSSVGQGLEGYTF. For the CDR3, the DNA is TGCGCCAGCAGCTCTGTTGGACAGGGTTTAGAAGGCTACACCTTC.

The chain links TRBV29-1 to TRBJ2-1; 13 bases agree with TRBD2. The germline V gene has CDR1 SQVTM and CDR2 ANQGSEA. The V segment lost 6 bases and the J segment 3 bases; nucleotides outside the gene matches: 8. The CDR3 consists of 16 residues. Here the CDR3 reads CSVDGTSGNIYNEQFF. DNA for the CDR3: TGCAGCGTAGACGGGACTAGCGGGAATATCTACAATGAGCAGTTCTTC.

The sample holds a few counts of this clone. The chain employs TRBV6-5 and TRBJ2-6, with 8 bases identical to TRBD2. The trim removed 6 bases at V and 4 bases at J, leaving 5 bases unmatched. Germline V gene sequence: CDR1 MNHEY, CDR2 SVGAGI. This CDR3 is 15 amino acids long. As DNA, the CDR3 is TGTGCCAGCAGGGCGCGGGGGGCCGGGGCCAACGTCCTGACTTTC. Amino acid sequence: CASRARGAGANVLTF.

The gene calls are TRBV2 and TRBJ1-6, with 7 positions matching TRBD1. CDR1 SNHLY and CDR2 FYNNEI come from the germline V gene. J was trimmed by 9 bases and V by 7 bases; bases with no gene match: 9. The CDR3 extends over 14 amino acids. CDR3 residues: CASIKQGYGSPLHF. In nucleotides, the CDR3 is TGTGCCAGCATCAAACAGGGGTATGGTTCACCCCTCCACTTT.

The chain uses TRBV13 and TRBJ2-5; D not certain. The germline gives CDR1 PRHDT, CDR2 FYEKMQ (reference sequence). The CDR3 totals 15 residues. V lost 5 bases to trimming and J lost 7 bases, with 20 bases between them. CDR3 region: CASSPNPDPSGTQYF. In nucleotides, the CDR3 is TGTGCCAGCAGCCCTAATCCTGATCCGAGTGGGACCCAGTACTTC.